The 11 T cell receptor beta chains given below trace back to one sample, sequenced in a study of CD8 T cells in Susac syndrome. RNA in amounts of roughly 0.5 to 1 ug was reverse transcribed with random hexamers. MiXCR, applied by TCRdb to the immunoSEQ multiplex PCR reads, yields one record per CDR3 protein. The data hold around 200,000 distinct CDR3 sequences, with 85% to 95% observed a single time. The sequenced material came from CD8+ T cells from PBMCs. The source is a human donor with Susac syndrome.

This clonotype has only one observation. The chain couples TRBV7-9 to TRBJ2-5, with 12 bases matching TRBD1. From germline, CDR1 is SEHNR and CDR2 FQNEAQ (reference sequence). V trimming: 5 bases; J trimming: 4 bases; junction bases outside the gene matches: 8. This CDR3 contains 16 residues. The CDR3 here is CASSTRDRGRRETQYF. The CDR3 bases are TGTGCCAGCAGCACCCGGGACAGGGGGCGACGAGAGACCCAGTACTTC.

The chain links TRBV20-1 to TRBJ2-7; D unresolved. From germline, CDR1 is DFQATT and CDR2 SNEGSKA (reference sequence). Between the trimmed V and J ends, which lost 3 bases and 6 bases, there was a span of 0 bases. This CDR3 comprises 8 residues. CDR3 residues: CSASEQYF. DNA for the CDR3: TGCAGTGCTAGCGAGCAGTACTTC.

This rearrangement joins TRBV7-3 to TRBJ1-1; D may be TRBD1 (6 bases). The V gene lost 3 bases and the J gene lost 0 bases, with 11 bases spanning the gap. Germline values: CDR1 SGHTA, CDR2 FQGTGA. The CDR3 length is 15 residues. This chain's CDR3 is CASSLGGGMNTEAFF. The DNA of the CDR3 is TGTGCCAGCAGCTTGGGGGGCGGTATGAACACTGAAGCTTTCTTT.

This sequence joins TRBV20-1 and TRBJ2-1; D is perhaps TRBD2 (6 bases). The CDR3 has 15 residues. Germline V CDR1 and CDR2: DFQATT, SNEGSKA (reference sequence). Trimming removed 6 bases from V and 5 bases from J, with 20 bases in between. The CDR3 loop is CSAERGSSINNEQFF. In DNA, the CDR3 is TGCAGTGCAGAACGGGGGAGTTCTATCAACAATGAGCAGTTCTTC.

The genes are TRBV12-3 or TRBV12-4 and TRBJ1-1; weak D call: TRBD1 (5 bases). V lost 8 bases and J 9 bases, leaving 10 bases between the germline ends. The CDR3 length is 10 residues. This CDR3 reads CASGRGKAFF. CDR3 bases: TGTGCCAGCGGAAGGGGAAAAGCTTTCTTT.

The CDR3 here is CASSYSGGSNQPQHF. For the CDR3, the DNA is TGTGCCAGCAGTTACTCAGGGGGAAGCAATCAGCCCCAGCATTTT. V is TRBV6-5 and J is TRBJ1-5; D is perhaps TRBD1 (6 bases). Trimming took off 0 bases at V and 1 base at J, with 7 bases between the two ends. The CDR3 covers 15 residues. In germline, CDR1 is MNHEY, CDR2 SVGAGI.

This chain joins TRBV9 and TRBJ2-3; no definite D call. Deletions cut 0 bases from V and 5 bases from J, with 7 bases between. The CDR3 is 13 residues long. Germline loops: CDR1 SGDLS, CDR2 YYNGEE. The CDR3 DNA is TGTGCCAGCAGCGTAGTGTGGGGAGATACGCAGTATTTT. Its protein product is CASSVVWGDTQYF.

V is TRBV20-1 and J is TRBJ2-5; 9 bases match TRBD2. The junction had 12 bases not matched to a gene; V was cut back by 5 bases and J by 5 bases. The CDR3 is made up of 15 amino acids. Germline values: CDR1 DFQATT, CDR2 SNEGSKA (reference sequence). The chain's CDR3 is CSAYRGSGGLETQYF. CDR3 sequence (DNA): TGCAGTGCTTATCGGGGTAGCGGGGGCCTTGAGACCCAGTACTTC.

The chain combines TRBV11-2 with TRBJ1-2, with 8 positions matching TRBD1. Germline V CDR1 and CDR2: SGHAT, FQNNGV. The junction had 5 bases not matched to a gene; V was cut back by 4 bases and J by 1 base. The CDR3 totals 15 residues. This CDR3 is CASSSPGQVNYGYTF. Here the CDR3 DNA reads TGTGCCAGCAGCTCCCCGGGACAGGTTAACTATGGCTACACCTTC.

The V and J genes are TRBV9 and TRBJ2-7, with 7 bases that match TRBD1. Germline assignment: CDR1 SGDLS and CDR2 YYNGEE. J was trimmed by 3 bases and V by 4 bases; bases with no gene match: 7. The CDR3 loop spans 14 amino acids. Here the CDR3 reads CASSPQDRVYEQYF. The CDR3 nucleotides read TGTGCCAGCAGCCCCCAAGACAGGGTCTACGAGCAGTACTTC.

The J gene is TRBJ1-5, the V gene TRBV20-1, with TRBD1 matching over 8 bases. CDR3 length: 17 residues. Germline CDR1 DFQATT, CDR2 SNEGSKA (reference sequence). Trimming took 6 bases from V and 6 from J; bases not matched to a gene: 19. The DNA of the CDR3 is TGCAGTGCCGAACGTTACAGGGGGGTGGCGGATATTCAGCCCCAGCATTTT. Amino acid sequence: CSAERYRGVADIQPQHF.